The sequence of this T cell receptor beta chain was determined in a study of T-cell memory formation after mild COVID-19. A note on this clonotype: Its antigen remains unknown.

There are 15 residues in the CDR3. From germline, CDR1 is SGDLS and CDR2 YYNGEE. The ends lost 0 bases at V and 7 bases at J; junction bases unmatched: 6. 5'RACE with constant-segment primers yielded barcoded, UMI-tagged TCR alpha and TCR beta cDNA libraries. TCRdb reprocessed the 5' RACE reads via MiXCR and lists one record per CDR3 protein. The table records over 60,000 distinct CDR3 sequences, approximately 15% of them present only once. Study-wide results and caveats: CD4+ contracting clones were found mainly in CM and EM, and CD8+ ones in EMRA. Memory sampled before infection contained some responding clones, suggesting cross-reactive memory joined. Contracting clones from day 15 to 85 showed balanced CD4/CD8; later expanders favored CD4+.

The sequencing sample was made of PBMCs or a T cell subset sorted from them (not recorded which). This TCR was recovered from an adult woman who had mild COVID-19 (a few samples of this study predate the infection). Cell type and time point are not known. V usage is TRBV9 and J usage is TRBJ2-1, with 8 bases matching TRBD2. CDR3 sequence (DNA): TGTGCCAGCAGCGTAGCGAGCGGGAGTGGAAATGAGCAGTTCTTC. Translated, it gives CASSVASGSGNEQFF.